This T cell receptor beta chain was identified in a study of early T cells in non-severe SARS-CoV-2 infection. CDR1 is SNHLY, CDR2 FYNNEI, per germline. There are 17 residues in the CDR3. The V gene lost 0 bases and the J gene lost 0 bases, with 12 bases spanning the gap. TCRdb used MiXCR to reprocess the 5' RACE reads, holding one entry per CDR3 protein. The repertoire includes approximately 20,000 distinct CDR3 sequences, under 5% of them detected once, and roughly 1.6% sits in the top ten. The clonotype comes from an adult who was a healthcare worker with PCR-confirmed SARS-CoV-2 infection or an uninfected control (not recorded which). The sample comprised whole blood. This chain connects TRBV2 to TRBJ2-4, with D perhaps matching TRBD2 (5 bases). The CDR3 DNA is TGTGCCAGCAGTGAAGCGCTTCAGGAGGTAGCCAAAAACATTCAGTACTTC. Its translation is CASSEALQEVAKNIQYF.